The subject of this entry is one T cell receptor beta chain. What it binds is not known. V lost 5 bases and J lost 6, with 14 bases in between. Germline V CDR1 and CDR2: SNHLY, FYNNEI. This CDR3 is built from 14 residues. TCRdb ran MiXCR on the reads and lists one entry per CDR3 protein. The data hold 63,000 or so distinct CDR3 sequences, with about 50% observed a single time. The entry originates in a study of type 1 regulatory T cells. Looking at the study overall: This in vitro CD4 product, T-allo10, is enriched for Tr1 cells and alloantigen-specific.

This chain uses TRBV2 with TRBJ2-1, with a weak D call TRBD2 (5 bases). Sequencing input: cultured non-Tr1 T cells, either the whole culture or a sorted T cell fraction (not recorded which). This TCR derives from a human donor in good health. The CDR3 DNA sequence: TGTGCCAGCAGTACCCAGACTATCGGCAATGAGCAGTTCTTC. Translating it yields CASSTQTIGNEQFF. The full variable domain, rest sourced from reference TRBV2 and TRBJ2-1, is EPEVTQTPSHQVTQMGQEVILRCVPISNHLYFYWYRQILGQKVEFLVSFYNNEISEKSEIFDDQFSVERPDGSNFTLKIRSTKLEDSAMYFCASSTQTIGNEQFFGPGTRLTVL.